This TCR beta chain derives from a study of identical twins. This clonotype was seen at least ten times. Germline V CDR1 and CDR2: DFQATT, SNEGSKA (reference sequence). Germline trimming cut 0 bases from V and 4 bases from J; bases unmatched to any gene: 2. This CDR3 spans 13 amino acids. TCRdb passed the 5' RACE reads through MiXCR, listing each CDR3 protein once. Among 650,000 to 750,000 distinct CDR3 sequences listed, approximately 21% were seen once. The same sample was also studied in work on T cells expressing NK-cell markers.

The gene calls are TRBV20-1 and TRBJ1-2; TRBD1 aligns across 7 bases. The specimen sequenced was PBMCs. The source of this sequence is a woman aged 18-30 years in good health. The CDR3, as DNA: TGCAGTGCTAGAGATACAGGGGCCTATGGCTACACCTTC. Amino acid sequence: CSARDTGAYGYTF.